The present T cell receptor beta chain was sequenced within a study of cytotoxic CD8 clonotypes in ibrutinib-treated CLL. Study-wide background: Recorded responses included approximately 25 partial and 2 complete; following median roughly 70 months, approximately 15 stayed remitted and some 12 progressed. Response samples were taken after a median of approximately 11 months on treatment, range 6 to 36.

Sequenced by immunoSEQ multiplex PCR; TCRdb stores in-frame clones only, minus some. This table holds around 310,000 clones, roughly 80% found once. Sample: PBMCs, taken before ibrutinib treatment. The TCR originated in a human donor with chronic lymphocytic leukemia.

CDR3 amino acids: CASSPRIFTDTQYF. DNA of the CDR3: TGTGCCAGCTCACCACGGATTTTCACAGATACGCAGTATTTT. The rearrangement links TRBV18 to TRBJ2-3; D remains ambiguous. The CDR3 sequence is 14 residues long. Germline assignment: CDR1 KGHSH and CDR2 LQKENI. V lost 1 base, J lost 2 bases, and 7 bases lay in between. The full variable domain, rest sourced from reference TRBV18 and TRBJ2-3, is NAGVMQNPRHLVRRRGQEARLRCSPMKGHSHVYWYRQLPEEGLKFMVYLQKENIIDESGMPKERFSAEFPKEGPSILRIQQVVRGDSAAYFCASSPRIFTDTQYFGPGTRLTVL.